The 23 T cell receptor beta chains listed next were all sequenced from one sample in a study of cytomegalovirus exposure and HLA in healthy donors. The PCR had 60 Vbeta and 13 Jbeta primers. Sequencing used immunoSEQ multiplex PCR; TCRdb keeps in-frame clones, though not all of them. The sample lists some 150,000 clones, 80% occurring once. Sequencing was carried out using PBMCs. The receptors derive from a male donor in good health and CMV-seronegative.

The chain is built from TRBV6-5 and TRBJ1-2, with D possibly TRBD1 on 5 matching bases. There are 14 residues in the CDR3. V shed 4 bases and J shed 4 bases, with 13 bases lying between them. The germline V gene has CDR1 MNHEY and CDR2 SVGAGI. In DNA, the CDR3 is TGTGCCAGCAGTTTAACAGGCATTGGCTATGGCTACACCTTC. It specifies CASSLTGIGYGYTF.

CDR3 amino acids: CASSPSPDRVRNYGYTF. In DNA form, the CDR3 reads TGTGCCAGCAGCCCCAGCCCAGACAGGGTGAGAAACTATGGCTACACCTTC. The chain carries TRBV7-9 and TRBJ1-2, with 7 bases that match TRBD1. The CDR3 totals 17 residues. The germline V gene has CDR1 SEHNR and CDR2 FQNEAQ (reference sequence). V gave up 5 bases and J gave up 2 bases; unmatched junction bases: 14.

This chain joins TRBV9 and TRBJ1-1; possible D gene TRBD1, 5 bases. CDR1 is SGDLS and CDR2 is YYNGEE in the germline V gene. The CDR3 sequence is 15 residues long. V lost 0 bases to trimming and J lost 4 bases, with 13 bases between them. CDR3 coding DNA: TGTGCCAGCAGCGTAGGGGGGACCGGGAGCACTGAAGCTTTCTTT. Translation gives CASSVGGTGSTEAFF.

The chain combines TRBV5-1 with TRBJ2-5, with D perhaps matching TRBD1 (6 bases). This CDR3 spans 15 amino acids. The germline CDR1 and CDR2 sequences are SGHRS and YFSETQ. The V and J ends lost 4 bases and 5 bases respectively, with 18 bases between them. Here the CDR3 DNA reads TGCGCCAGCAGCCCCGAGGCAGGGGAGTGGGAGACCCAGTACTTC. It encodes CASSPEAGEWETQYF.

This clone was found once. CDR3 bases: TGTGCCAGCAGAGGGACAGGGGAAATAACCGGGGAGCTGTTTTTT. It yields the protein CASRGTGEITGELFF. This rearrangement joins TRBV6-1 to TRBJ2-2; 10 bases are a match to TRBD1. The CDR3 has 15 amino acids. CDR1 and CDR2 (germline): MNHNS, SASEGT. V trimming: 6 bases; J trimming: 5 bases; junction bases outside the gene matches: 6.

The chain carries TRBV19 and TRBJ1-1; 7 bases map to TRBD1. The CDR3 runs to 14 residues. Germline values: CDR1 LNHDA, CDR2 SQIVND (reference sequence). Germline trimming cut 7 bases from V and 4 bases from J; bases unmatched to any gene: 9. The DNA for the CDR3 is TGTGCCAGTACCTATTATGCAGGGGGCACTGAAGCTTTCTTT. Translated: CASTYYAGGTEAFF.

The CDR3 reads CASSYKFPGLGHTDTQYF. CDR3 DNA sequence: TGTGCCAGCAGTTATAAATTCCCGGGACTAGGGCACACAGATACGCAGTATTTT. The J gene is TRBJ2-3, the V gene TRBV27, with 8 bases that match TRBD2. CDR3 length: 18 residues. V gave up 4 bases and J gave up 2 bases; unmatched junction bases: 14. Germline V gives CDR1 MNHEY, CDR2 SMNVEV (reference sequence).

The chain is built from TRBV11-2 and TRBJ1-1; D uncertain. The length of the CDR3 is 13 residues. CDR1 is SGHAT and CDR2 is FQNNGV in the germline V gene. V lost 4 bases, J lost 3 bases, and 9 bases lay in between. CDR3 coding DNA: TGTGCCAGCAGCTGGGAGGGTGACACTGAAGCTTTCTTT. Encoded protein: CASSWEGDTEAFF.

The rearrangement joins TRBV28 to TRBJ1-5; 11 bases fit TRBD1. CDR1 is MDHEN and CDR2 is SYDVKM in the germline V gene. The V segment lost 5 bases and the J segment 8 bases; nucleotides outside the gene matches: 2. This CDR3 is 13 amino acids long. In DNA form, the CDR3 reads TGTGCCAGCAGTGGGACAGGGGGGGAGCCCCAGCATTTT. The encoded protein is CASSGTGGEPQHF.

The rearrangement links TRBV5-5 to TRBJ2-7, with a possible D match to TRBD2 (7 bases). The CDR3 runs 14 residues. V shed 5 bases and J shed 4 bases, with 16 bases lying between them. CDR1 and CDR2 from the germline V gene are SGHKS and YYEKEE (reference sequence). The CDR3 coding sequence is TGTGCCAGCAGGATGGGGGGGGCAGGATACGAGCAGTACTTC. This codes for CASRMGGAGYEQYF.

J is TRBJ1-1 and V is TRBV5-1; 7 bases are shared with TRBD1. CDR3 length equals 14 residues. Trimming cost V 4 bases and J 1 base; bases outside gene matches: 4. Germline V gene lookup returns CDR1 SGHRS and CDR2 YFSETQ. The CDR3 DNA follows: TGCGCCAGCAGCCTACAGGGGTCGAACACTGAAGCTTTCTTT. Protein: CASSLQGSNTEAFF.

This clone was found a few times. The chain combines TRBV5-1 with TRBJ1-3; 7 bases are a match to TRBD1. V lost 3 bases, J lost 4 bases, and 4 bases stayed unmatched. Germline CDR1 is SGHRS and CDR2 is YFSETQ. The CDR3 totals 14 residues. The CDR3 DNA follows: TGCGCCAGCAGCTCCGACAGGGCGGGAAACACCATATATTTT. This sequence encodes CASSSDRAGNTIYF.

V gene TRBV28 combines with J gene TRBJ1-2; D might be TRBD1 (5 bases). Trimming pared 7 bases from V and 5 bases from J, leaving 14 bases between. The CDR3 sequence is 13 residues long. The germline gives CDR1 MDHEN, CDR2 SYDVKM. This CDR3 reads CASTWGRIYGYTF. In DNA form, the CDR3 reads TGTGCCAGCACCTGGGGCAGGATATATGGCTACACCTTC.

The V gene is TRBV4-1, the J gene TRBJ1-1; possible D gene TRBD1, 5 bases. The germline V gene encodes CDR1 MGHRA and CDR2 YSYEKL. Trimming cost V 6 bases and J 0 bases, with 8 bases left between them. The CDR3 has 13 residues. The CDR3, as DNA: TGCGCCAGCAGGACAGTGTTGAACACTGAAGCTTTCTTT. This translates into CASRTVLNTEAFF.

V usage is TRBV30 and J usage is TRBJ2-1; 9 nucleotides agree with TRBD1. CDR1 GTSNPN and CDR2 SVGIG come from the germline V gene (reference sequence). The ends lost 5 bases at V and 6 bases at J; junction bases unmatched: 17. The CDR3 extends over 17 amino acids. In nucleotides, the CDR3 is TGTGCCTGGGGGGTGAAGAAATGGACAGGGGCCGGCAATGAGCAGTTCTTC. Its protein product is CAWGVKKWTGAGNEQFF.

The rearrangement joins TRBV7-2 to TRBJ1-2; 8 nucleotides match TRBD1. The V gene end was trimmed by 0 bases and the J gene end by 2 bases; junction bases not matched to a gene: 2. There are 15 residues in the CDR3. The germline CDR1 and CDR2 sequences are SGHTA and FQGNSA. In nucleotides, the CDR3 is TGTGCCAGCAGCTTAGCTGGGACAGGCAACTATGGCTACACCTTC. This sequence encodes CASSLAGTGNYGYTF.

This clone was seen just once. The gene calls are TRBV28 and TRBJ1-1, with D possibly being TRBD1 (6 bases). The ends were cut back, 5 bases at V and 1 base at J, with 11 bases in the middle. Germline CDR1 is MDHEN and CDR2 is SYDVKM. The CDR3 totals 14 residues. CDR3 nucleotides: TGTGCCAGCAGTGGCCCGGGACAGAACACTGAAGCTTTCTTT. Translated: CASSGPGQNTEAFF.

This chain joins TRBV4-2 and TRBJ2-3; 8 nucleotides line up with TRBD2. V was pared by 6 bases and J by 5 bases, with 10 bases of the junction left unmatched. Per the germline V gene, CDR1 is LGHNA and CDR2 is YNFKEQ. This CDR3 comprises 15 residues. CDR3 DNA sequence: TGTGCCAGCAGTTCGACTAGCGATTTGGGAGATACGCAGTATTTT. Its protein product is CASSSTSDLGDTQYF.

The J gene is TRBJ2-5, the V gene TRBV2; TRBD2 agrees at 13 bases. CDR1 and CDR2 (germline): SNHLY, FYNNEI. The V segment lost 4 bases and the J segment 4 bases; nucleotides outside the gene matches: 9. This CDR3 spans 17 amino acids. The CDR3 here is CASSGTSGGAGRETQYF. In nucleotides, the CDR3 is TGTGCCAGCAGTGGTACTAGCGGGGGGGCAGGAAGAGAGACCCAGTACTTC. Full variable domain (missing parts from reference TRBV2 and TRBJ2-5): EPEVTQTPSHQVTQMGQEVILRCVPISNHLYFYWYRQILGQKVEFLVSFYNNEISEKSEIFDDQFSVERPDGSNFTLKIRSTKLEDSAMYFCASSGTSGGAGRETQYFGPGTRLLVL.

The chain combines TRBV11-1 with TRBJ2-1; TRBD1 matches at 7 bases. Germline CDR1 SGHAT, CDR2 FQDESV (reference sequence). The CDR3 is 12 residues long. V dropped 4 bases and J dropped 7; count of bases not matched to a gene: 1. CDR3: CASSSDRNEQFF. The CDR3 region has the DNA TGTGCCAGCAGCTCGGACAGGAATGAGCAGTTCTTC.

This clone was seen only once. The chain employs TRBV9 and TRBJ1-1, with D hard to call. Germline-derived CDR1 and CDR2 are SGDLS and YYNGEE. This CDR3 has 13 amino acids. With 4 bases removed from V and 2 bases from J, the gap between germline ends came to 9 bases. CDR3 nucleotide sequence: TGTGCCAGCAGCACGACTACTAACACTGAAGCTTTCTTT. Its protein is CASSTTTNTEAFF.

The chain joins TRBV28 to TRBJ1-5; the D is unclear. Trimming stripped 11 bases from V and 1 base from J, with 18 bases between. This CDR3 contains 15 residues. Looked up from germline, CDR1 is MDHEN and CDR2 is SYDVKM. The CDR3 protein is CAARQGRGSNQPQHF. The CDR3 DNA sequence: TGTGCCGCACGACAAGGAAGAGGGAGCAATCAGCCCCAGCATTTT.

The chain has TRBV6-6 and TRBJ2-1, with 8 nucleotides matching TRBD2. The CDR3 is made up of 14 amino acids. In germline, CDR1 is MNHNY, CDR2 SVGAGI (reference sequence). V lost 5 bases, J lost 8 bases, and 8 bases stayed unmatched. The CDR3 sequence is CASSTGTSLHEQFF. The CDR3 DNA sequence: TGTGCCAGCAGTACCGGGACTAGTCTCCATGAGCAGTTCTTC.